These 27 T cell receptor beta chains share one sample of origin, sequenced in a study of tumor and adjacent non-tumor tissue in lung cancer. RNA was extracted from bulk tissue without any cell sorting. The normal lung tissue was taken more than 3 cm from the tumor edge. TCRbeta libraries were built with three rounds of nested PCR, modified from ARM-PCR. TCRdb recomputed calls from the multiplex PCR reads with MiXCR, one row per CDR3 protein. This table has about 44,000 distinct CDR3 sequences, roughly two thirds appearing once. The sequenced sample was distant non-tumor lung tissue. These receptor sequences come from a woman between 65 and 79 years old with non-small cell lung cancer.

This clonotype was seen once. The junction departs from germline at one end; a sequencing error may be responsible. The rearrangement links TRBV15 to TRBJ1-4; 10 bases line up with TRBD1. Germline CDR1 reads LNHNV; CDR2 reads YYDKDF (reference sequence). The CDR3 contains 14 residues. Here the CDR3 reads CATSRGQGEEKMFF. The CDR3 nucleotides read TGTGCCACAAGCAGAGGACAGGGGGAGGAAAAAATGTTTTTT.

As for this clonotype: One end of the junction does not line up with germline, which may come from a read error. The chain recombines TRBV11-3 with TRBJ2-1; D perhaps matches TRBD1 (6 bases). Germline-derived CDR1 and CDR2 are SGHNT and YENEEA. The CDR3 has 14 amino acids. Here the CDR3 DNA reads TGTGCCAGCAGCTTGTGGTCAGGGGACAATGAGCTGTTCTTC. Residues: CASSLWSGDNELFF. Using reference TRBV11-3 and TRBJ2-1 for the parts outside the CDR3, the full variable domain is EAGVVQSPRYKIIEKKQPVAFWCNPISGHNTLYWYLQNLGQGPELLIRYENEEAVDDSQLPKDRFSAERLKGVDSTLKIQPAELGDSAVYLCASSLWSGDNELFFGPGTRLTVL.

This clonotype was seen many times. The chain carries TRBV5-1 and TRBJ2-5, with 7 bases aligning to TRBD2. The CDR3 is 15 amino acids. CDR1 is SGHRS and CDR2 is YFSETQ in the germline V gene. With V trimmed by 0 bases and J by 4 bases, 6 bases remained unmatched. This CDR3 reads CASSLGAGAGETQYF. The DNA for the CDR3 is TGCGCCAGCAGCTTGGGCGCGGGAGCGGGAGAGACCCAGTACTTC.

V usage is TRBV6-1 and J usage is TRBJ2-7; D is unclear. The better agreement between TRBJ2-1 and the DNA end casts doubt on the J call. Germline CDR1 is MNHNS and CDR2 is SASEGT. CDR3 size: 12 residues. The chain's CDR3 is CASSLLADEQFF. The CDR3 bases are TGTGCCAGCAGTCTTTTAGCAGATGAGCAGTTCTTC.

This clonotype was recorded at least ten times. This chain connects TRBV6-1 to TRBJ2-7; D perhaps matches TRBD2 (6 bases). The V gene's germline CDR1 is MNHNS and CDR2 SASEGT. This CDR3 region has 16 residues. V lost 4 bases to trimming and J lost 0 bases, with 16 bases between them. The CDR3 DNA reads TGTGCCAGCAGTGGGGGTGCTAGCGACAGCTCCTACGAGCAGTACTTC. Protein product: CASSGGASDSSYEQYF.

This clonotype occurred once. The rearrangement uses TRBV29-1 and TRBJ2-7; possibly TRBD1 for D (6 bases). The length of the CDR3 is 13 residues. Deletions cut 4 bases from V and 1 base from J, with 11 bases between. Germline V gene sequence: CDR1 SQVTM, CDR2 ANQGSEA. CDR3 coding DNA: TGCAGCGTTGGAACAGGGAGATCCTACGAGCAGTACTTC. It is translated as CSVGTGRSYEQYF.

The chain employs TRBV19 and TRBJ2-1; TRBD1 might be the D (5 bases). CDR3 size: 14 residues. Trimming left V 6 bases short and J 4 bases short, with 13 bases between. In germline, CDR1 is LNHDA, CDR2 SQIVND (reference sequence). The CDR3 nucleotides are TGTGCCAGTAGAGGACAACCAGGGTACAATGAGCAGTTCTTC. Protein: CASRGQPGYNEQFF.

The chain employs TRBV6-5 and TRBJ2-1; 9 nucleotides align to TRBD2. CDR3 length equals 17 residues. V gave up 0 bases and J gave up 7 bases; unmatched junction bases: 10. Germline V gene lookup returns CDR1 MNHEY and CDR2 SVGAGI. The CDR3 DNA reads TGTGCCAGCAGTTACTCGATGATCCTAGCGGGATGGAATGAGCAGTTCTTC. It codes for CASSYSMILAGWNEQFF.

A word on this clonotype: Its ends do not fully match the called genes, so a read error is possible. The chain couples TRBV29-1 to TRBJ1-1; 7 bases line up with TRBD1. The CDR3 has 12 amino acids. Looked up from germline, CDR1 is SQVTM and CDR2 is ANQGSEA. The CDR3 sequence is CSVQGWDTEALF. CDR3 DNA sequence: TGCAGTGTACAGGGGTGGGACACTGAAGCTCTCTTT.

Concerning this clonotype itself: As the CDR3 is not closed by the conserved phenylalanine or tryptophan, this likely results from a read error. No DNA is shown, since the ends of the CDR3 on it are uncertain; the CDR3 is the one TCRdb lists. V usage is TRBV12-3 or TRBV12-4 and J usage is TRBJ2-7; the table assigns TRBD2, which was not confirmed against the DNA. From its first to its last residue, the CDR3 has 13 amino acids. The CDR3 protein is CASSTRASGMLSI.

Worth noting for this clonotype: A read error may produce the germline difference seen at one junction end. This rearrangement joins TRBV12-3 or TRBV12-4 to TRBJ2-1, with D maybe TRBD1 (5 bases). The CDR3 loop spans 12 amino acids. As DNA, the CDR3 is TGTGCCAGCAGTTACACCAGGACAAGGCTTATCTTC. This sequence encodes CASSYTRTRLIF.

Notes on this clonotype: Relative to the germline gene, one junction end is altered; a read error may explain this. The chain uses TRBV29-1 and TRBJ1-1; a possible D gene is TRBD1 (6 bases). The length of the CDR3 is 12 residues. CDR1 and CDR2 (germline): SQVTM, ANQGSEA. The DNA of the CDR3 is TGCAGCCTGCGATTTGGGGGCACTGGAGCTTTCTTC. It encodes CSLRFGGTGAFF.

With respect to this clonotype: The conserved closing phenylalanine or tryptophan is absent in this CDR3, likely reflecting a read error. It is unclear where the CDR3 begins or ends on the DNA, so no DNA is shown, and the CDR3 is as TCRdb lists it. V usage is TRBV12-3 or TRBV12-4 and J usage is TRBJ1-1; whether TRBD1, the table's D call, matches the DNA was not checked. The CDR3 length is 12 residues, termini included. This chain's CDR3 is CASSEQGLTASC.

As for this clonotype: No conserved phenylalanine or tryptophan ends this CDR3, so it is likely a read error. V is TRBV29-1 and J is TRBJ2-5, with 12 bases that match TRBD2. This CDR3 has 12 amino acids. The J segment lost 5 bases and the V segment lost 7 bases, leaving 2 bases of the junction unmatched. Germline lookup yields CDR1 SQVTM and CDR2 ANQGSEA. The CDR3, as DNA: TGCAGCGCACTAGCGGGGGGTGAGACCCAGTACCTC. Translated: CSALAGGETQYL.

This clonotype was found many times. The V call is TRBV6-5, the J call TRBJ2-7; TRBD2 matches 8 bases. Germline V gene sequence: CDR1 MNHEY, CDR2 SVGAGI. The junction had 8 bases not matched to a gene; V was cut back by 4 bases and J by 0 bases. CDR3 length: 16 residues. The chain's CDR3 is CASSSLDSGNSYEQYF. CDR3 in DNA: TGTGCCAGCAGTTCTCTTGATAGCGGGAACTCCTACGAGCAGTACTTC.

Concerning this clonotype itself: This may stem from a read error, because a much larger clone lies one nucleotide away. This chain uses TRBV6-6 with TRBJ2-3; no definite D call. Germline V gene sequence: CDR1 MNHNY, CDR2 SVGAGI (reference sequence). V was trimmed by 5 bases and J by 2 bases, leaving 14 bases between them. The CDR3 spans 15 residues. CDR3 nucleotide sequence: TGTGCCAGCAGTGGAGCAGGAATCGACACAGATACGCAGTATTTT. Translation gives CASSGAGIDTDTQYF.

In regard to this clonotype: A junction boundary mismatches the germline segment, possibly from a read error. The J gene is TRBJ2-2, the V gene TRBV6-1, with D perhaps matching TRBD1 or TRBD2 (5 bases each). Germline-derived CDR1 and CDR2 are MNHNS and SASEGT. The CDR3 is 14 amino acids. The CDR3 coding sequence is TGTGCCAGCAGGTGGGACGGACACACCGGGCAGCTGTTTTTT. It translates to CASRWDGHTGQLFF.

The CDR3 bases are TGTGCCAGCAGCAAGGGACTAGCGGGGACGGCCCAAGAGGCCCAGTACTTC. Its protein is CASSKGLAGTAQEAQYF. The chain has TRBV21-1 and TRBJ2-5; the DNA was not compared with TRBD2, the D call given in the table. TRBV21-1 is noted as a pseudogene. This CDR3 spans 17 amino acids.

With regard to this clonotype: The junction departs from the called germline gene at one end, perhaps through a read error. The rearrangement uses TRBV6-5 and TRBJ2-5; D perhaps matches TRBD1 (5 bases). Germline CDR1 reads MNHEY; CDR2 reads SVGAGI. The CDR3 runs to 16 residues. The CDR3 loop is CASSYSYRSSQEAHYF. CDR3 nucleotide sequence: TGTGCCAGCAGTTACTCGTACAGGTCAAGCCAAGAGGCCCATTACTTC.

Details on this clonotype: The junction and the germline gene differ at one end; a read error may be behind it. This rearrangement joins TRBV6-1 to TRBJ2-2; 7 nucleotides match TRBD1. CDR3 length: 16 residues. Germline V lookup: CDR1 MNHNS, CDR2 SASEGT. The CDR3 sequence: CAISGRGGRTTAELFF. CDR3 nucleotide sequence: TGTGCCATCAGTGGAAGAGGGGGCCGGACCACCGCGGAGCTGTTTTTT.

The genes are TRBV10-3 and TRBJ2-6; 11 bases map to TRBD1. The CDR3 consists of 16 residues. CDR1 is ENHRY, CDR2 SYGVKD, per germline. V lost 6 bases to trimming and J lost 3 bases; unmatched junction nucleotides: 4. This chain's CDR3 is CAIRPGTGGGANVLTF. DNA for the CDR3: TGTGCCATCAGGCCCGGGACAGGGGGTGGGGCCAACGTCCTGACTTTC.

The V call is TRBV6-1, the J call TRBJ2-3, with TRBD2 matching 7 bases. Trimming at V came to 5 bases and at J to 4 bases, leaving 9 bases not matched to a gene. This CDR3 region has 15 residues. Germline V gives CDR1 MNHNS, CDR2 SASEGT. The CDR3: CASSHYLAGSDTQYF. CDR3 in DNA: TGTGCCAGCAGTCATTATTTAGCGGGCTCAGATACGCAGTATTTT.

This clonotype has just a few counts. One junction end does not reproduce the germline sequence, and a read error may be involved. This sequence joins TRBV12-3 or TRBV12-4 and TRBJ2-5; perhaps TRBD2 as D (5 bases). CDR3 size: 13 residues. CDR3 sequence reads: CACSFTARESQYF. The CDR3, as DNA: TGTGCCTGCAGTTTTACAGCTAGGGAGTCCCAGTACTTC.

Concerning this clonotype: A much larger clone is a single base away; this may be a read error. V gene TRBV28 combines with J gene TRBJ2-7; D possibly corresponds to TRBD2 (5 bases). The CDR3 has 14 amino acids. Germline V gene sequence: CDR1 MDHEN, CDR2 SYDVKM. As DNA, the CDR3 is TGTGTCAGCAGTTTGTCGGGGATCGACTACGAGCAGTACTTC. It yields the protein CVSSLSGIDYEQYF.

This clonotype was recorded at least ten times. CDR3 sequence: CSAIPGLAGVGEYF. CDR3 DNA: TGCAGTGCTATACCGGGACTAGCGGGAGTGGGTGAATACTTC. This chain joins TRBV20-1 and TRBJ2-7; the match to TRBD2 covers 14 bases. V was clipped by 4 bases and J by 13 bases; unmatched bases: 12. Germline lookup yields CDR1 DFQATT and CDR2 SNEGSKA (reference sequence). There are 14 residues in the CDR3.

Comment on this clonotype: A junction boundary mismatches the germline segment, possibly from a read error. The chain is built from TRBV10-2 and TRBJ1-1, with a weak D call TRBD1 (5 bases). Germline V gives CDR1 WSHSY, CDR2 SAAADI. This CDR3 contains 15 residues. CDR3 coding DNA: TGTGCCAGGAGTGGGTGGGGCACTCTGAGCACTGAAGCTTTCTTT. Amino acid sequence: CARSGWGTLSTEAFF.

This clonotype was seen only a few times. J is TRBJ2-1 and V is TRBV20-1, with a possible D match to TRBD2 (6 bases). Germline V lookup: CDR1 DFQATT, CDR2 SNEGSKA (reference sequence). V was pared by 2 bases and J by 3 bases, with 17 bases between. The length of the CDR3 is 16 residues. The CDR3 loop reads CSARLSREKGYNEQFF. CDR3 bases: TGCAGTGCTAGACTAAGCCGGGAGAAGGGCTACAATGAGCAGTTCTTC.